The clone carrying this T cell receptor beta chain has just a few counts. Antigen unknown. This record comes from a study of cytotoxic CD8 clonotypes in ibrutinib-treated CLL. The overall study: Across the patients, roughly ten were relapsed/refractory, under 16 treatment-naive and 17 to 18 IGHV unmutated. Response sampling came at median about a year of treatment, ranging about 6 to 36 months. Findings of the study overall: The clonality went up when patients responded to ibrutinib and dropped back toward baseline at progression.

V lost 7 bases and J 0 bases, leaving 12 bases between the germline ends. CDR1 is LNHDA and CDR2 is SQIVND in the germline V gene (reference sequence). CDR3 length: 15 residues. The assay was immunoSEQ multiplex PCR, and TCRdb's table has in-frame clones only and misses some. The sample carries some 300,000 clones, around four fifths recorded once. The receptor was isolated from a human donor with chronic lymphocytic leukemia. Sample: PBMCs, taken before ibrutinib treatment. V and J are TRBV19 and TRBJ2-2; D gene ambiguous. In DNA, the CDR3 is TGTGCCAGTACCATCGGCGGCTCGAACACCGGGGAGCTGTTTTTT. As protein: CASTIGGSNTGELFF.